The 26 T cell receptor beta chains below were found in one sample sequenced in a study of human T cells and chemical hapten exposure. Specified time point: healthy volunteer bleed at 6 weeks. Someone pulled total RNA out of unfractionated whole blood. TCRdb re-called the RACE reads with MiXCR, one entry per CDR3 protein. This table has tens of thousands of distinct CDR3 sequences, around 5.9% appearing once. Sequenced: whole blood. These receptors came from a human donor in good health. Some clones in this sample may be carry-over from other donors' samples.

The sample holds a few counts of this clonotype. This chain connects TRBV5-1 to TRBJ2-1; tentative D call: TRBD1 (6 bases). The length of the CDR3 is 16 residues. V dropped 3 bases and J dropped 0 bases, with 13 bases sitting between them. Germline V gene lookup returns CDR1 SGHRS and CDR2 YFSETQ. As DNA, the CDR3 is TGCGCCAGCAGCTATCCGGGACACAGCTCCTACAATGAGCAGTTCTTC. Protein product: CASSYPGHSSYNEQFF.

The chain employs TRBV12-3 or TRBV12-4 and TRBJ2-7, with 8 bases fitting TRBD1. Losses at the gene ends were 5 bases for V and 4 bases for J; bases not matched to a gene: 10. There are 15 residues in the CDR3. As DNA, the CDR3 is TGTGCCAGCAGTGATACAGGGGGGCGCCCATACGAGCAGTACTTC. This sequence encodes CASSDTGGRPYEQYF.

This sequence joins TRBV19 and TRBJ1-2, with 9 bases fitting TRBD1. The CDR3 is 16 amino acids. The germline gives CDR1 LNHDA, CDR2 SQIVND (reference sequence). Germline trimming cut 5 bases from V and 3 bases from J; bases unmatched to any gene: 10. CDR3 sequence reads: CASSHRGRMVDYGYTF. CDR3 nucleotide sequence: TGTGCCAGTAGTCACAGGGGGCGAATGGTGGACTATGGCTACACCTTC.

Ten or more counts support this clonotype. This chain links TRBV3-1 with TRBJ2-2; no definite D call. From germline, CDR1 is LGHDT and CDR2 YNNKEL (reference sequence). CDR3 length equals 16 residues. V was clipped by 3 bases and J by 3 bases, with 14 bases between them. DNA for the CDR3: TGTGCCAGCAGCCACGGAGTGGTGTCCTACACCGGGGAGCTGTTTTTT. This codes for CASSHGVVSYTGELFF. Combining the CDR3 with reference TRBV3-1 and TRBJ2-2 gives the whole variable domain DTAVSQTPKYLVTQMGNDKSIKCEQNLGHDTMYWYKQDSKKFLKIMFSYNNKELIINETVPNRFSPKSPDKAHLNLHINSLELGDSAVYFCASSHGVVSYTGELFFGEGSRLTVL.

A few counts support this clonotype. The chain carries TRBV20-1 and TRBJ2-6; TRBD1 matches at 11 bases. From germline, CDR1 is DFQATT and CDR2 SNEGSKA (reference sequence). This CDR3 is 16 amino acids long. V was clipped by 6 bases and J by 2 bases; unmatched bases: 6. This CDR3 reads CSARDRGTPGANVLTF. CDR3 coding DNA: TGCAGTGCGAGGGACAGGGGGACCCCTGGGGCCAACGTCCTGACTTTC.

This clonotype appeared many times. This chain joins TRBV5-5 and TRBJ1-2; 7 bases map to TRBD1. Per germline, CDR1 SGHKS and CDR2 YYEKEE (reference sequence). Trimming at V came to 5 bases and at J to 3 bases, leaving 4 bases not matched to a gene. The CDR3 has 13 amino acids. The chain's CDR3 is CASSSQGDYGYTF. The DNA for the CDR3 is TGTGCCAGCAGTTCCCAGGGGGACTATGGCTACACCTTC.

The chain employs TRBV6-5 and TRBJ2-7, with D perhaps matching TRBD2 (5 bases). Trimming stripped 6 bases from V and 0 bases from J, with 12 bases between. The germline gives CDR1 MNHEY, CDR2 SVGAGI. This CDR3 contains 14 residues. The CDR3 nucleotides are TGTGCCAGCAGAGGACGGCTAGCCTCCTACGAGCAGTACTTC. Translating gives CASRGRLASYEQYF.

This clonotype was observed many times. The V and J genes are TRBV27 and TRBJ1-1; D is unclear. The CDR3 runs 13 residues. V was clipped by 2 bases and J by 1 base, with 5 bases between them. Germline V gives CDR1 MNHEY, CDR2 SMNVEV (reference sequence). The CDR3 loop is CASSLNRNTEAFF. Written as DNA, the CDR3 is TGTGCCAGCAGTTTAAACAGGAACACTGAAGCTTTCTTT.

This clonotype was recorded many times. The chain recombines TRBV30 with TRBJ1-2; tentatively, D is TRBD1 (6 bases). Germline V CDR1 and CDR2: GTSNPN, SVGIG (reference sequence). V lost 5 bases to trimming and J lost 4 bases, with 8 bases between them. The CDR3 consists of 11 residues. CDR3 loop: CAWGGFYGYTF. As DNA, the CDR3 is TGTGCCTGGGGGGGCTTCTATGGCTACACCTTC.

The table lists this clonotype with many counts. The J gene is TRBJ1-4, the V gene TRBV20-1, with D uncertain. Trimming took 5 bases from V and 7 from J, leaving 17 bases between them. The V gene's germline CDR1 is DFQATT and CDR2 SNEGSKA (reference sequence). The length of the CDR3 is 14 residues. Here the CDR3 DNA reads TGCAGTGCTTCGGACTACCTGAAGTCTGAAAAACTGTTTTTT. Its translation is CSASDYLKSEKLFF.

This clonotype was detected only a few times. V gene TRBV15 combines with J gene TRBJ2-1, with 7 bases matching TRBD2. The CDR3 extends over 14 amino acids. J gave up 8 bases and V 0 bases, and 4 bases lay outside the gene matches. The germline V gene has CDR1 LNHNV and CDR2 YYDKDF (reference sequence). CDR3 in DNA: TGTGCCACCAGCAGAGATAGGGGAGGGTATGAGCAGTTCTTC. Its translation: CATSRDRGGYEQFF.

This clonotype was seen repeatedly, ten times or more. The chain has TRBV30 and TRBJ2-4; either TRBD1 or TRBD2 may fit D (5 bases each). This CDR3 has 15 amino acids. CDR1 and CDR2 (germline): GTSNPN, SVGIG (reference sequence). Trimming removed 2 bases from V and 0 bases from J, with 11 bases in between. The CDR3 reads CAWSPTGTAKNIQYF. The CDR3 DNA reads TGTGCCTGGAGTCCTACCGGGACAGCCAAAAACATTCAGTACTTC.

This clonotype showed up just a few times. The CDR3 loop is CASEGQAERGYTF. CDR3 DNA: TGTGCCAGCGAGGGACAGGCGGAAAGAGGCTACACCTTC. This chain uses TRBV12-3 or TRBV12-4 with TRBJ1-2, with 8 bases matching TRBD1. The CDR3 contains 13 residues. With 8 bases clipped from V and 8 bases from J, the junction kept 10 bases outside the gene matches.

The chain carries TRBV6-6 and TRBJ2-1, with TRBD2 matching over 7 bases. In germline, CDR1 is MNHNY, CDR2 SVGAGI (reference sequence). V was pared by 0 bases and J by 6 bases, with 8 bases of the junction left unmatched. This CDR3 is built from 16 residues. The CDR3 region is CASSYSRTRPCNEQFF. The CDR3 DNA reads TGTGCCAGCAGTTACTCGAGGACTAGACCCTGCAATGAGCAGTTCTTC.

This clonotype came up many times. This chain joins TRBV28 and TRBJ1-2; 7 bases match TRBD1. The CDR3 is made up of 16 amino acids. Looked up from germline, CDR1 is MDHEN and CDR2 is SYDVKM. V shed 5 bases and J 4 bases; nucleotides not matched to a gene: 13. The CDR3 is CASSTLTGDGPYGYTF. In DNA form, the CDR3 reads TGTGCCAGCAGTACCTTAACAGGGGATGGGCCCTATGGCTACACCTTC.

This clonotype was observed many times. CDR3 protein: CASSLNGLSYNEQFF. For the CDR3, the DNA is TGTGCCAGCAGCTTAAACGGACTCTCCTACAATGAGCAGTTCTTC. The chain joins TRBV7-2 to TRBJ2-1, with D possibly matching TRBD2 (5 bases). Trimming removed 2 bases from V and 0 bases from J, with 8 bases in between. This CDR3 is 15 amino acids long. CDR1 and CDR2 from the germline V gene are SGHTA and FQGNSA.

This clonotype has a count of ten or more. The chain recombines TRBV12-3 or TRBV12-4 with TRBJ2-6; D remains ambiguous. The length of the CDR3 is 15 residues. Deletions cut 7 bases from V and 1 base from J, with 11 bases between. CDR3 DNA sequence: TGTGCCAGCACCAAAGATGTGTCTGGGGCCAACGTCCTGACTTTC. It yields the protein CASTKDVSGANVLTF.

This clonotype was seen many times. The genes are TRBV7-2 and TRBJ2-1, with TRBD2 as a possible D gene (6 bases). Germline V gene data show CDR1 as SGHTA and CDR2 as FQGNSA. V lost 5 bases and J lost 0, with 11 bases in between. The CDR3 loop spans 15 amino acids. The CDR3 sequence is CASSPRGSSYNEQFF. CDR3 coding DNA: TGTGCCAGCAGCCCCCGGGGGAGCTCCTACAATGAGCAGTTCTTC.

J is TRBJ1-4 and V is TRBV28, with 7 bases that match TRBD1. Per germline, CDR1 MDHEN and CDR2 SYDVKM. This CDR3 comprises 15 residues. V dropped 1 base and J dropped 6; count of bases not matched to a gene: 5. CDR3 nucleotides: TGTGCCAGCAGTTTATCCGGCAGGGGGTATGAAAAACTGTTTTTT. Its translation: CASSLSGRGYEKLFF.

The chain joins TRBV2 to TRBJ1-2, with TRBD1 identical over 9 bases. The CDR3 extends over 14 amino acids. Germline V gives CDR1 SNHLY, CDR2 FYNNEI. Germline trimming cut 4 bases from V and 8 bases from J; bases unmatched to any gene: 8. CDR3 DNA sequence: TGTGCCAGCAGTGTGGAACAGGGGGCGACCGGCTACACCTTC. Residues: CASSVEQGATGYTF.

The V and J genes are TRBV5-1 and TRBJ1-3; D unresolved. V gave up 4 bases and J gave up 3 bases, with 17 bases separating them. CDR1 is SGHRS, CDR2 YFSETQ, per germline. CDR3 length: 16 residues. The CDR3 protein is CASSDSGIGFGNTIYF. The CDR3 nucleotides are TGCGCCAGCAGCGATAGCGGGATCGGCTTTGGAAACACCATATATTTT.

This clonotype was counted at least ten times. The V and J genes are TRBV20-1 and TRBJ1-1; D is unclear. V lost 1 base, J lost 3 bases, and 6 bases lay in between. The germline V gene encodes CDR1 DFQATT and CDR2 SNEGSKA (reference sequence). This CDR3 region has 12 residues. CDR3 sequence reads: CSARVRDTEAFF. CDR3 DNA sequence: TGCAGTGCTAGAGTTAGGGACACTGAAGCTTTCTTT.

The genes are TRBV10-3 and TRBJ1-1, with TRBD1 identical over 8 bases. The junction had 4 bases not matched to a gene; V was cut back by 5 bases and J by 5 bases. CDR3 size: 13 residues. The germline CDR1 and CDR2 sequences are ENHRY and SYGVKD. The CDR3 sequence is CAISLRQGTEAFF. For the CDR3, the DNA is TGTGCCATCAGTCTAAGACAGGGGACTGAAGCTTTCTTT.

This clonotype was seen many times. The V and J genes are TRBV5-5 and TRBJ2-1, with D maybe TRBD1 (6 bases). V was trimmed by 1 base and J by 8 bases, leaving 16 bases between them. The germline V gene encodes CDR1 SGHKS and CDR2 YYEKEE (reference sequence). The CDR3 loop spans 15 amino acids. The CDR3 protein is CASSLYAGVIDEQFF. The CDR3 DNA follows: TGTGCCAGCAGCTTGTATGCAGGGGTTATCGATGAGCAGTTCTTC. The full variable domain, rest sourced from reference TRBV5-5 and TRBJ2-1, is DAGVTQSPTHLIKTRGQQVTLRCSPISGHKSVSWYQQVLGQGPQFIFQYYEKEERGRGNFPDRFSARQFPNYSSELNVNALLLGDSALYLCASSLYAGVIDEQFFGPGTRLTVL.

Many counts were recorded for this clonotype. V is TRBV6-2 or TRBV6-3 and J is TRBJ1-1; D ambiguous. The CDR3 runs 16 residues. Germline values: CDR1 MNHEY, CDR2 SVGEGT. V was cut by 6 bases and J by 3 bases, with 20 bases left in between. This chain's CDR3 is CASRKLGPPEDTEAFF. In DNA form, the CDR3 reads TGTGCCAGCAGAAAACTGGGTCCTCCAGAGGACACTGAAGCTTTCTTT.

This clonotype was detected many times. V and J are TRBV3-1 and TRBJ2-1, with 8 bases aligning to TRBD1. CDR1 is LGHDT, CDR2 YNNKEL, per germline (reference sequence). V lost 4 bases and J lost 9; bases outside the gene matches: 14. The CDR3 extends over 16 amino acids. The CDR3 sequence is CASSPDIGRGRSEQFF. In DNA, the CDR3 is TGTGCCAGCAGCCCAGATATAGGCAGGGGGCGGAGTGAGCAGTTCTTC.